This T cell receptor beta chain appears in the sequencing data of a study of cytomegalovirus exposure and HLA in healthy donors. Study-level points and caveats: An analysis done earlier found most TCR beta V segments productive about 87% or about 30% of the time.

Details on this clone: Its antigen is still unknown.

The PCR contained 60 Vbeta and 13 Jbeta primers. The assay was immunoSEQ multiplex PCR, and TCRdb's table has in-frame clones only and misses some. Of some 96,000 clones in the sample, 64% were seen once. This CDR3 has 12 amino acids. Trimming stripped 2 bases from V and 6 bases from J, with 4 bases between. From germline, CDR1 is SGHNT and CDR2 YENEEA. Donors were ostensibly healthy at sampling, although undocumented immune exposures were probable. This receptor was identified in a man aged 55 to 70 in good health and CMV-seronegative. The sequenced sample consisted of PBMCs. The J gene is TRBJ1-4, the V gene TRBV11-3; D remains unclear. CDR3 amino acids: CASSLRDEKLFF. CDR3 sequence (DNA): TGTGCCAGCAGCTTACGAGATGAAAAACTGTTTTTT.